This TCR beta chain came from a study of blood T cell repertoires in COVID-19. Study-level information: Spain, Italy and the United States supplied samples that represented acute and convalescent COVID-19. Sources were T cells, B-cell-depleted T cells, or PBMCs; the material itself was cDNA or gDNA.

Original processing methods: Reference gene primers were amplified, and this amplification served to estimate nucleated cell counts. Here immunoSEQ multiplex PCR was the method, and the copy in TCRdb shows in-frame clones only, minus some. V and J calls and clone size are those listed in that table; D and trimming were worked out from the DNA. The sample has about 73,000 clones; 82% are singletons. Between the trimmed V and J ends, which lost 0 bases and 4 bases, there was a span of 12 bases. The CDR3 is made up of 15 amino acids. Per germline, CDR1 LNHNV and CDR2 YYDKDF (reference sequence). V gene TRBV15 combines with J gene TRBJ1-2, with TRBD1 as a possible D gene (5 bases). Sequencing was done on a sample of peripheral blood. This clonotype was obtained from a woman aged 55-69 years with acute or convalescent COVID-19. CDR3 in amino acids: CATSRDTGGLYGYTF. The CDR3 nucleotides are TGTGCCACCAGCAGAGATACGGGGGGACTCTATGGCTACACCTTC.